This T cell receptor (beta chain) was documented in a study of Graves' ophthalmopathy and Graves' hyperthyroidism. TCR beta CDR3 regions were amplified from RNA transcripts. The first round was an RT-PCR with HTBI primers, and the second round was a multiplex PCR. TCRdb passed the multiplex PCR reads through MiXCR, listing each CDR3 protein once. The data hold 900,000 to 1,200,000 distinct CDR3 sequences, with approximately 35% observed a single time. CDR1 and CDR2 from the germline V gene are DFQATT and SNEGSKA (reference sequence). The CDR3 contains 12 residues. The V and J ends lost 6 bases and 10 bases, in that order; junction bases with no gene match: 3.

The source material was peripheral blood or thyroid tissue (not recorded which). The chain carries TRBV20-1 and TRBJ1-6, with TRBD1 identical over 10 bases. This TCR derives from an adult man with Graves' hyperthyroidism. DNA of the CDR3: TGCAGTGCGGACAGGGGGGGGTCACCCCTCCACTTT. It encodes CSADRGGSPLHF.